A single sample gave rise to the 5 T cell receptor beta chains below, sequenced in a study of T cell changes during pregnancy in multiple sclerosis. The data were produced by immunoSEQ multiplex PCR, yet TCRdb's version contains in-frame clones alone and is incomplete. The sample carries 26,000 or so clones, around 90% recorded once. This material consisted of CD8+ T cells from peripheral blood mononuclear cells, taken before pregnancy. The receptors were gathered from a female donor with multiple sclerosis, enrolled in a pregnancy study.

This chain links TRBV27 with TRBJ2-1; 7 bases align to TRBD2. Germline-derived CDR1 and CDR2 are MNHEY and SMNVEV (reference sequence). The CDR3 spans 15 residues. With V trimmed by 3 bases and J by 9 bases, 11 bases remained unmatched. CDR3 amino acids: CASSFWRESPSEQFF. The CDR3 DNA reads TGTGCCAGCAGTTTCTGGCGGGAGAGTCCGAGTGAGCAGTTCTTC.

The V and J genes are TRBV10-3 and TRBJ2-1; 11 nucleotides agree with TRBD2. V gave up 5 bases and J gave up 2 bases; unmatched junction bases: 8. The CDR3 has 17 residues. Looked up from germline, CDR1 is ENHRY and CDR2 is SYGVKD. CDR3 bases: TGTGCCATCAGTTTAGCGGGAGGGCCCCCAACCTACAATGAGCAGTTCTTC. Protein product: CAISLAGGPPTYNEQFF.

The table lists this clone with a count of one. V usage is TRBV11-3 and J usage is TRBJ2-1, with no clear D. The CDR3 extends over 13 amino acids. Germline V CDR1 and CDR2: SGHNT, YENEEA. Trimming removed 3 bases at V and 3 bases at J, with 6 bases between. The CDR3 here is CASSLSGYNEQFF. The CDR3 nucleotides are TGTGCCAGCAGCTTGAGTGGCTACAATGAGCAGTTCTTC.

Written as DNA, the CDR3 is TGCAGCGTTGAGGCCCGGACTGGACAGTACTTC. This encodes CSVEARTGQYF. This rearrangement joins TRBV29-1 to TRBJ2-7; TRBD2 is a possible D gene (5 bases). This CDR3 comprises 11 residues. Trimming took 3 bases from V and 10 from J, leaving 13 bases between them. Germline CDR1 SQVTM, CDR2 ANQGSEA.

The chain links TRBV7-6 to TRBJ2-3; TRBD2 agrees at 12 bases. Germline lookup yields CDR1 SGHVS and CDR2 FNYEAQ. Losses at the gene ends were 4 bases for V and 4 bases for J; bases not matched to a gene: 9. CDR3 length equals 17 residues. The CDR3 region is CASSSRSSGRDPDTQYF. The CDR3 DNA is TGTGCCAGCAGCTCAAGGTCTAGCGGGAGGGACCCAGATACGCAGTATTTT.